This T cell receptor beta chain was documented in a study of T cell responses to AZD1222 COVID-19 vaccine. Study results and limitations: Females made up more of the donors, who were largely white British, and clonal diversity may have come out too low. Reportedly, close to half of spike-specific TCRs are directed against unmutated variant regions.

In the case of this clone: Its antigen is unidentified.

Sequenced by immunoSEQ multiplex PCR; TCRdb stores in-frame clones only, minus some. This table holds 86,000 or so clones, approximately 90% found once. This CDR3 has 16 amino acids. Per germline, CDR1 MNHEY and CDR2 SMNVEV (reference sequence). V lost 2 bases to trimming and J lost 0 bases, with 13 bases between them. The source is an adult in good health. The material was peripheral blood, obtained on day 0 of MenACWY control vaccination. V gene TRBV27 combines with J gene TRBJ1-2; maybe TRBD1 (5 bases). The CDR3 sequence is CASSLQTGSTNYGYTF. The CDR3 nucleotides are TGTGCCAGCAGTTTACAAACAGGATCAACTAACTATGGCTACACCTTC.